This TCR beta chain was observed in a study of blood T cell repertoires in COVID-19. In the study overall: The United States, Italy and Spain were the sources of the acute and convalescent COVID-19 samples.

The CDR3 contains 16 residues. Germline V lookup: CDR1 LNHNV, CDR2 YYDKDF (reference sequence). V lost 5 bases and J lost 6; bases outside the gene matches: 11. Per the authors' pipeline: Amplification of reference gene primers was used by the study to estimate nucleated cell counts. Sequencing used immunoSEQ multiplex PCR; TCRdb keeps in-frame clones, though not all of them. The V and J calls and the clone size are those of that table, but D and trimming were determined from the DNA. The table lists 75,000 to 100,000 clones, 75% to 90% of them singletons. The V gene is TRBV15, the J gene TRBJ1-2, with 11 positions matching TRBD1. The sequenced sample consisted of peripheral blood. This sequence originates from a man aged 80 or over with acute or convalescent COVID-19. The CDR3 coding sequence is TGTGCCACCAGCGGGGAACGGGACAGGGGGTTTGATGGCTACACCTTC. Translated: CATSGERDRGFDGYTF.